This TCR beta chain was sequenced for a study of OX40 agonist ivuxolimab in advanced cancers. Study in general: Eligibility admitted prior anti-PD-1, anti-PD-L1 or anti-CTLA-4 therapy; around 38% had some. Patients achieving partial responses numbered three: one hepatocellular carcinoma case and two cutaneous melanoma cases.

Sequencing used immunoSEQ multiplex PCR; TCRdb keeps in-frame clones, though not all of them. The sample contains about 84,000 clones, roughly 82% of which appear only once. Autoimmune disease history or systemic immunosuppression excluded patients. Blood was sampled at baseline, cycle 4 day 1, and cycle 7 day 1. This clone was recorded once. The CDR3 has 13 amino acids. Germline V gives CDR1 SNHLY, CDR2 FYNNEI. J was trimmed by 6 bases and V by 7 bases; bases with no gene match: 3. Sequenced here: CD4+ or CD8+ T cells sorted from blood, sampled in a trial of the OX40 agonist ivuxolimab. This chain uses TRBV2 with TRBJ2-4; 10 bases match TRBD2. The source of this sequence is an adult with an advanced solid tumor such as melanoma, head and neck, liver or kidney cancer. This CDR3 reads CASTRTSGNIQYF. The CDR3 DNA reads TGTGCCAGCACTCGGACTAGCGGAAACATTCAGTACTTC.